The text below deals with one T cell receptor beta chain. Its matching antigen is unknown. This sample was taken from a study of OX40 agonist ivuxolimab in advanced cancers. Study results and caveats: Antigens targeted by the expanded peripheral T cells were not determined.

With V trimmed by 4 bases and J by 4 bases, 10 bases remained unmatched. The V gene's germline CDR1 is MGHRA and CDR2 YSYEKL. CDR3 length equals 18 residues. TCRdb keeps only in-frame clones here, not all; method: immunoSEQ multiplex PCR. The sample lists about 81,000 clones, approximately 85% occurring once. Systemic immunosuppression or autoimmune disease history was grounds to exclude patients. This sequence was found in an adult with an advanced solid tumor such as melanoma, head and neck, liver or kidney cancer. Sequences were derived from CD4+ or CD8+ T cells sorted from blood, sampled in a trial of the OX40 agonist ivuxolimab. The chain joins TRBV4-1 to TRBJ1-6, with 10 bases lining up with TRBD1. CDR3 sequence (DNA): TGCGCCAGCAGCCGCACCCACCGGGACAGGGGTTATAATTCACCCCTCCACTTT. This translates into CASSRTHRDRGYNSPLHF.